These 9 T cell receptor beta chains were sequenced from one sample in a study of cytotoxic CD8 clonotypes in ibrutinib-treated CLL. Profiling relied on immunoSEQ multiplex PCR, and the TCRdb table lists in-frame clones only, not all of them. The table lists hundreds of thousands of clones, about three quarters of them singletons, with 15% in the top ten. This material consisted of PBMCs, taken after 24 months of ibrutinib treatment. All receptors come from a human donor with chronic lymphocytic leukemia.

V gene TRBV6-6 combines with J gene TRBJ2-7, with TRBD2 identical over 8 bases. The germline V gene encodes CDR1 MNHNY and CDR2 SVGAGI (reference sequence). The CDR3 is 15 residues long. Trimming cost V 4 bases and J 0 bases; bases outside gene matches: 5. CDR3 residues: CASSSGLASSYEQYF. For the CDR3, the DNA is TGTGCCAGCAGTTCCGGACTAGCAAGCTCCTACGAGCAGTACTTC.

The CDR3 DNA reads as TGTGCCAGCCAGGACAGGTTCTCCTACGAGCAGTACTTC. Protein: CASQDRFSYEQYF. The V call is TRBV27, the J call TRBJ2-7, with TRBD1 matching over 7 bases. This CDR3 comprises 13 residues. CDR1 MNHEY and CDR2 SMNVEV come from the germline V gene (reference sequence). After removal of 8 bases from V and 0 bases from J, the junction contained 4 bases not matched to a gene.

In its sample, this clone was seen once. The chain combines TRBV5-1 with TRBJ1-1; D is uncertain. CDR1 and CDR2 (germline): SGHRS, YFSETQ. This CDR3 comprises 15 residues. The V end was cut by 7 bases, the J end by 1 base, with 17 bases between. The CDR3 sequence is CASSLEVGGNTEAFF. CDR3 DNA sequence: TGCGCCAGCTCCCTGGAGGTGGGCGGGAACACTGAAGCTTTCTTT.

The chain employs TRBV7-2 and TRBJ2-2; D ambiguous. Germline values: CDR1 SGHTA, CDR2 FQGNSA. With 1 base removed from V and 7 bases from J, the gap between germline ends came to 7 bases. CDR3 length: 13 amino acids. The DNA of the CDR3 is TGTGCCAGCAGCTTAGTTCATGGCGGGGAGCTGTTTTTT. Its protein product is CASSLVHGGELFF.

This chain uses TRBV7-6 with TRBJ2-5; 9 bases line up with TRBD1. From germline, CDR1 is SGHVS and CDR2 FNYEAQ. Trimming at V came to 2 bases and at J to 5 bases, leaving 6 bases not matched to a gene. This CDR3 comprises 15 residues. CDR3 nucleotide sequence: TGTGCCAGCAGCTTATATACAGGGGGCTGGGAGACCCAGTACTTC. Residues: CASSLYTGGWETQYF.

This chain joins TRBV10-3 and TRBJ1-2, with D uncertain. Germline loops: CDR1 ENHRY, CDR2 SYGVKD. The V and J ends lost 4 bases and 4 bases respectively, with 10 bases between them. The length of the CDR3 is 13 residues. Written as DNA, the CDR3 is TGTGCCATCAGTGGGCAGGAGAGCTATGGCTACACCTTC. This gives the protein CAISGQESYGYTF.

J is TRBJ2-3 and V is TRBV7-3; D is ambiguous. Trimming took off 2 bases at V and 3 bases at J, with 12 bases between the two ends. CDR1 SGHTA and CDR2 FQGTGA come from the germline V gene. The CDR3 is 15 amino acids. In DNA form, the CDR3 reads TGTGCCAGCAGCTTATTGGGGTTTAATACAGATACGCAGTATTTT. Its protein product is CASSLLGFNTDTQYF. The entire variable domain, with the rest obtained from reference TRBV7-3 and TRBJ2-3, is as follows: GAGVSQTPSNKVTEKGKYVELRCDPISGHTALYWYRQSLGQGPEFLIYFQGTGAADDSGLPNDRFFAVRPEGSVSTLKIQRTERGDSAVYLCASSLLGFNTDTQYFGPGTRLTVL.

J is TRBJ2-7 and V is TRBV10-3; D is ambiguous. Looked up from germline, CDR1 is ENHRY and CDR2 is SYGVKD. V was trimmed by 10 bases and J by 4 bases, leaving 14 bases between them. The CDR3 contains 12 residues. The CDR3 region is CATSGPGYEQYF. The CDR3 DNA is TGTGCCACCTCCGGGCCCGGATACGAGCAGTACTTC.

The chain uses TRBV29-1 and TRBJ2-3; D perhaps matches TRBD2 (6 bases). Trimming pared 6 bases from V and 5 bases from J, leaving 12 bases between. The CDR3 is made up of 12 amino acids. From germline, CDR1 is SQVTM and CDR2 ANQGSEA. In DNA, the CDR3 is TGCAGCGTCCCCGGAGCGGGAGATACGCAGTATTTT. Translation gives CSVPGAGDTQYF.